Shown below are 20 T cell receptor beta chains from a single sample sequenced in a study of blood T cells in healthy people across ages. A sample-barcoded 5' primer and a J-beta primer mix were used in a second PCR of roughly 6 to 11 cycles. Via MiXCR, TCRdb re-called the 5' RACE reads, giving one row per CDR3 protein. The table records some 370,000 distinct CDR3 sequences, about half of them present only once. The specimen was blood. These receptors all come from a man in his fifties or sixties in good health.

J is TRBJ2-3 and V is TRBV12-3 or TRBV12-4; possibly TRBD1 for D (6 bases). The CDR3 extends over 15 amino acids. V lost 7 bases and J lost 2, with 16 bases in between. CDR3 in DNA: TGTGCCAGCACGCAGGGGCGGGCCCTCACAGATACGCAGTATTTT. Encoded protein: CASTQGRALTDTQYF.

J is TRBJ2-3 and V is TRBV5-1; maybe TRBD1 (6 bases). This CDR3 contains 15 residues. V lost 7 bases, J lost 1 base, and 16 bases lay in between. The germline gives CDR1 SGHRS, CDR2 YFSETQ. CDR3 DNA: TGCGCCAGCTTTGCCCGGGACACTCGCACAGATACGCAGTATTTT. Translating gives CASFARDTRTDTQYF. The full variable domain, rest sourced from reference TRBV5-1 and TRBJ2-3, is KAGVTQTPRYLIKTRGQQVTLSCSPISGHRSVSWYQQTPGQGLQFLFEYFSETQRNKGNFPGRFSGRQFSNSRSEMNVSTLELGDSALYLCASFARDTRTDTQYFGPGTRLTVL.

This chain joins TRBV28 and TRBJ2-7; 10 nucleotides agree with TRBD2. The V and J ends lost 3 bases and 3 bases, in that order; junction bases with no gene match: 8. The CDR3 spans 16 residues. Looked up from germline, CDR1 is MDHEN and CDR2 is SYDVKM. The CDR3 loop is CASSFPASGGFYEQYF. The CDR3 DNA follows: TGTGCCAGCAGTTTCCCAGCTAGCGGGGGCTTCTACGAGCAGTACTTC.

V and J are TRBV27 and TRBJ2-5, with 7 bases matching TRBD1. The tail of the sequence fits TRBJ2-7 better, so the J call may be wrong. The germline gives CDR1 MNHEY, CDR2 SMNVEV (reference sequence). The CDR3 loop spans 14 amino acids. CDR3 in amino acids: CASSSQGISHEQYF. For the CDR3, the DNA is TGTGCCAGCAGCTCACAGGGGATTAGCCACGAGCAGTACTTC.

V gene TRBV28 combines with J gene TRBJ1-1; D gene uncertain. Germline CDR1 MDHEN, CDR2 SYDVKM. With 6 bases removed from V and 4 bases from J, the gap between germline ends came to 9 bases. CDR3 length: 12 amino acids. In DNA form, the CDR3 reads TGTGCCAGCAGGGAAGTGGGCACTGAAGCTTTCTTT. As protein: CASREVGTEAFF. Variable domain in full (rest from reference TRBV28 and TRBJ1-1): DVKVTQSSRYLVKRTGEKVFLECVQDMDHENMFWYRQDPGLGLRLIYFSYDVKMKEKGDIPEGYSVSREKKERFSLILESASTNQTSMYLCASREVGTEAFFGQGTRLTVV.

This chain connects TRBV27 to TRBJ2-1; D may match TRBD1 or TRBD2 (5 bases each). The germline V gene encodes CDR1 MNHEY and CDR2 SMNVEV (reference sequence). The CDR3 length is 11 residues. Trimming removed 8 bases from V and 10 bases from J, with 12 bases in between. Here the CDR3 DNA reads TGTGCCAGCGGGACGGATTGGGAGCAGTTCTTC. This sequence encodes CASGTDWEQFF.

The chain links TRBV12-3 or TRBV12-4 to TRBJ2-1, with TRBD2 matching 8 bases. The V segment lost 4 bases and the J segment 8 bases; nucleotides outside the gene matches: 7. The CDR3 runs to 14 residues. CDR3: CASSWGSGSYEQFF. The CDR3 coding sequence is TGTGCCAGCAGTTGGGGAAGCGGGAGCTATGAGCAGTTCTTC.

About this clonotype: Germline and junction disagree at one end, which may indicate a read error. The CDR3 DNA reads TGCAGTGTTGTTCACGGTATGAACACTGAAGCTTTCTTT. Its translation: CSVVHGMNTEAFF. The genes are TRBV29-1 and TRBJ1-1; no firm D call. This CDR3 contains 13 residues. From germline, CDR1 is SQVTM and CDR2 ANQGSEA.

The chain couples TRBV9 to TRBJ1-1; D may be TRBD1 (6 bases). There are 15 residues in the CDR3. V shed 3 bases and J shed 4 bases, with 16 bases lying between them. Germline V lookup: CDR1 SGDLS, CDR2 YYNGEE. The CDR3 DNA sequence: TGTGCCAGCAGCGGGCACAGGGATCAGTTCACTGAAGCTTTCTTT. Its protein product is CASSGHRDQFTEAFF.

The table lists this clonotype with a few counts. The rearrangement uses TRBV7-2 and TRBJ2-7, with a weak D call TRBD1 (6 bases). The germline CDR1 and CDR2 sequences are SGHTA and FQGNSA. The CDR3 extends over 15 amino acids. Trimming stripped 1 base from V and 6 bases from J, with 16 bases between. The CDR3 is CASSLVIRGMGEQYF. The CDR3 DNA follows: TGTGCCAGCAGCTTAGTTATCAGGGGAATGGGCGAGCAGTACTTC.

The rearrangement links TRBV29-1 to TRBJ2-3; the D gene is possibly TRBD2 (5 bases). The ends were cut back, 6 bases at V and 6 bases at J, with 13 bases in the middle. The CDR3 loop spans 12 amino acids. Germline V CDR1 and CDR2: SQVTM, ANQGSEA. The CDR3 region has the DNA TGCAGCGTCGACACACCGGGGGATACGCAGTATTTT. This encodes CSVDTPGDTQYF.

There are many counts of this clonotype. The V gene is TRBV3-1, the J gene TRBJ1-5; D is ambiguous. Germline CDR1 and CDR2: LGHDT and YNNKEL (reference sequence). V was clipped by 0 bases and J by 6 bases, with 9 bases between them. The CDR3 sequence is 14 residues long. In DNA form, the CDR3 reads TGTGCCAGCAGCCAAGACAACAGCCGTCAGCCCCAGCATTTT. This sequence encodes CASSQDNSRQPQHF.

This clonotype showed up just a few times. This clone may be a read error of a much larger clone one base away. This chain connects TRBV20-1 to TRBJ2-5; no clear D. Trimming stripped 1 base from V and 11 bases from J, with 17 bases between. CDR3 length equals 13 residues. Germline V gene sequence: CDR1 DFQATT, CDR2 SNEGSKA (reference sequence). CDR3 sequence reads: CSARGPGYNEQYF. CDR3 nucleotides: TGCAGTGCTAGAGGGCCCGGATACAATGAGCAGTACTTC.

The chain uses TRBV20-1 and TRBJ2-1; D possibly corresponds to TRBD1 (5 bases). CDR3 length: 16 amino acids. V was pared by 0 bases and J by 7 bases, with 19 bases between. CDR1 and CDR2 from the germline V gene are DFQATT and SNEGSKA (reference sequence). Here the CDR3 DNA reads TGCAGTGCTAGAGATCGGGTCAGGGATCCGTGGAATGAGCAGTTCTTC. Translated: CSARDRVRDPWNEQFF.

This clonotype showed up just once. The J gene is TRBJ2-5, the V gene TRBV9, with 9 bases matching TRBD2. The end of the DNA is better explained by TRBJ2-7, so the J call may be wrong. Germline lookup yields CDR1 SGDLS and CDR2 YYNGEE. The CDR3 length is 15 residues. DNA of the CDR3: TGTGCCAGCAGCCGGAGAGCGGGGGGCGAGTACGAGCAGTACTTC. It translates to CASSRRAGGEYEQYF.

This clonotype turned up a few times. V and J are TRBV12-3 or TRBV12-4 and TRBJ2-1; a possible D gene is TRBD2 (6 bases). The ends were cut back, 8 bases at V and 0 bases at J, with 14 bases in the middle. CDR3 size: 15 residues. CDR3 sequence reads: CASVSGLSSYNEQFF. The DNA for the CDR3 is TGTGCCAGCGTGAGCGGACTAAGCTCCTACAATGAGCAGTTCTTC.

The chain couples TRBV29-1 to TRBJ2-3; 7 bases align to TRBD1. Germline V gene lookup returns CDR1 SQVTM and CDR2 ANQGSEA. The CDR3 spans 14 residues. The trim removed 3 bases at V and 3 bases at J, leaving 6 bases unmatched. Here the CDR3 reads CSVDRDSPTDTQYF. The CDR3 DNA sequence: TGCAGCGTTGACCGGGACAGCCCGACAGATACGCAGTATTTT.

The chain couples TRBV20-1 to TRBJ1-2; D ambiguous. The CDR3 has 17 residues. Germline V gene lookup returns CDR1 DFQATT and CDR2 SNEGSKA (reference sequence). V dropped 0 bases and J dropped 0 bases, with 17 bases sitting between them. DNA for the CDR3: TGCAGTGCTAGAGATAACACCCTAATTGGTGCTAACTATGGCTACACCTTC. Its translation is CSARDNTLIGANYGYTF.

The V and J genes are TRBV9 and TRBJ2-7; TRBD1 aligns across 9 bases. Germline V lookup: CDR1 SGDLS, CDR2 YYNGEE. V lost 3 bases, J lost 2 bases, and 6 bases stayed unmatched. This CDR3 is built from 15 residues. CDR3 sequence (DNA): TGTGCCAGCAGCGACGGGACAGGGAACGCCTACGAGCAGTACTTC. Translated, it gives CASSDGTGNAYEQYF.

V usage is TRBV30 and J usage is TRBJ2-7, with D perhaps TRBD2 (6 bases). The V and J ends lost 4 bases and 10 bases respectively, with 17 bases between them. Germline V gives CDR1 GTSNPN, CDR2 SVGIG (reference sequence). The CDR3 loop spans 12 amino acids. The CDR3 DNA is TGTGCCTGGACTCTAGGCGGGGAGGCCCAGTACTTC. This encodes CAWTLGGEAQYF.